This T cell receptor (beta chain) is from a study of graft-versus-host responses after intestinal transplantation. On the study more broadly: Every one of the recipients received anti-thymocyte globulin induction and afterwards took tacrolimus and steroids for around 3 years.

Study observations and caveats: There were GvH clones found in recipient marrow, and some of them appeared first in ileum or blood.

Only in-frame clones appear in the TCRdb table, and some are missing; sequencing was by immunoSEQ multiplex PCR. The table lists around 110,000 clones, roughly 92% of them singletons. On this clone itself: Antigen specificity is unknown.

This CDR3 comprises 14 residues. CDR1 and CDR2 from the germline V gene are MNHNY and SVGAGI (reference sequence). J was trimmed by 2 bases and V by 6 bases; bases with no gene match: 5. This chain connects TRBV6-6 to TRBJ2-7; 9 bases agree with TRBD1. This sequence was found in a human donor who was the organ donor for an intestinal transplant. The material was unstimulated CD4+ T cells sorted from spleen or lymph node cells, obtained before transplant. CDR3 sequence reads: CASRDRGAAYEQYF. For the CDR3, the DNA is TGTGCCAGCAGAGACAGGGGGGCAGCCTACGAGCAGTACTTC.